This is a list of T cell receptor beta chains from one sample in a study of blood T cell repertoires in COVID-19. Repertoires were generated with immunoSEQ multiplex PCR, while TCRdb's copy carries only in-frame clones and drops some. The profile covers a few hundred thousand clones, with 81% appearing a single time and 1.1% taken by the ten largest. Sample: peripheral blood. These receptors were obtained from a human donor with acute or convalescent COVID-19. The donor label of this sample is uncertain. Each CDR3 is given with its conserved first and last residue. D genes are given only for firm matches. Where a row states a size, it is once, few, many or the class of an expanded clone; other rows omit it.

>14|-|TRBV10-2|TRBD1|TRBJ1-2
TGCGCCAGCAGGGGACAGTTAGCTAACTATGGCTACACCTTC
CASRGQLANYGYTF
>15|-|TRBV30|TRBD1|TRBJ2-7
TGTGCTGAGAGGGGCTCGGGACAGGGCTCCTACGAGCAGTACTTC
CAERGSGQGSYEQYF
>15|-|TRBV5-1|-|TRBJ2-1
TGCGCCAGCATGCAGGAAAGCGGACCCTACAATGAGCAGTTCTTC
CASMQESGPYNEQFF
>15|-|TRBV5-1|-|TRBJ1-1
TGCGCCAGCAGCTTGGCCGGCCGACGGGGCACTGAAGCTTTCTTT
CASSLAGRRGTEAFF
>14|-|TRBV6-5|-|TRBJ1-3
TGTGCCAGCAGACAGGGACACCTTGGAAACACCATATATTTT
CASRQGHLGNTIYF
>13|-|TRBV15|TRBD2|TRBJ2-4
TGTGCCACCAGCGGGACTAGGGAGTACATTCAGTACTTC
CATSGTREYIQYF
>14|-|TRBV7-8|-|TRBJ2-7
TGTGCCAGCAGCTTGGCCACAGGGCCCTACGAGCAGTACTTC
CASSLATGPYEQYF
>15|-|TRBV30|-|TRBJ1-5
TGTGCCTGGTCAGCGCCGGGGACTCCTTATCAGCCCCAGCATTTT
CAWSAPGTPYQPQHF
>14|few|TRBV11-2|-|TRBJ1-3
TGTGCCAGCAGCTTAACTAGAGCCGGAAACACCATATATTTT
CASSLTRAGNTIYF
>16|-|TRBV5-1|TRBD1|TRBJ2-5
TGCGCCAGCGCCACGGGGGACAGGGGGTCCCAAGAGACCCAGTACTTC
CASATGDRGSQETQYF
>13|-|TRBV13|-|TRBJ1-3
TGTGCCAGCAGCTTAGGCCTCTCCGGAGCCATATATTTT
CASSLGLSGAIYF
>15|-|TRBV10-3|-|TRBJ1-3
TGTGCCATCAGTGACCGACAGACCCTTGGAAACACCATATATTTT
CAISDRQTLGNTIYF
>14|few|TRBV11-2|-|TRBJ1-2
TGTGCCAGCAGCTTACCCCCTTTAAACTATGGCTACACCTTC
CASSLPPLNYGYTF
>14|-|TRBV19|-|TRBJ2-2
TGTGCCAGTAGTATTGGACAGTACACCGGGGAGCTGTTTTTT
CASSIGQYTGELFF
>16|many|TRBV18|TRBD1|TRBJ1-1
TGTGCCAGCTCACCCGGAGGGACAGGGATGAACACTGAAGCTTTCTTT
CASSPGGTGMNTEAFF
>14|-|TRBV29-1|-|TRBJ1-1
TGCAGCGTTGTGCGGAGTGGAGTGAACACTGAAGCTTTCTTT
CSVVRSGVNTEAFF
>15|-|TRBV13|TRBD1|TRBJ1-4
TGTGCCAGCAGCTTCAGGGGGGCCGCTAATGAAAAACTGTTTTTT
CASSFRGAANEKLFF
>12|many|TRBV10-3|-|TRBJ2-1
TGTGCCATTGCCGGGGACTACAATGAGCAGTTCTTC
CAIAGDYNEQFF
>14|-|TRBV4-1|TRBD1|TRBJ1-2
TGCGCCAGCAGCCAGACGGACAGGAACTATGGCTACACCTTC
CASSQTDRNYGYTF
>13|-|TRBV15|-|TRBJ2-7
TGTGCCACCAGCCCCATGGGGGGCTACGAGCAGTACTTC
CATSPMGGYEQYF
>11|-|TRBV20-1|TRBD1|TRBJ1-1
TGCAGTGCTCCGACCGGGACAGGGAGTTTCTTT
CSAPTGTGSFF
>12|once|TRBV30|-|TRBJ1-5
TGTGCCTGGAGTGTACAAAATCAGCCCCAGCATTTT
CAWSVQNQPQHF
>18|-|TRBV7-9|TRBD1|TRBJ2-6
TGTGCCAGCAGCACTTACAGGGGCCGGTTCTCTGGGGCCAACGTCCTGACTTTC
CASSTYRGRFSGANVLTF
>15|few|TRBV28|TRBD1|TRBJ1-2
TGTGCCAGCAGTTTCGCAGGGGGCCGTAGGTATGGCTACACCTTC
CASSFAGGRRYGYTF
>15|-|TRBV5-1|TRBD1|TRBJ2-1
TGCGCCAGCAGTTCTGCCGGGACAGGGTACAATGAGCAGTTCTTC
CASSSAGTGYNEQFF
>11|-|TRBV2|TRBD2|TRBJ2-1
TGTGCCAGCAGCCTAGCGGTAGAGCAGTTCTTC
CASSLAVEQFF
>16|-|TRBV5-1|TRBD2|TRBJ2-1
TGCGCCAGCAGCTTGGTAAATCGGGGGGCCTACAATGAGCAGTTCTTC
CASSLVNRGAYNEQFF
>14|-|TRBV2|TRBD2|TRBJ2-7
TGTGCCAGCGGTAGCGGGAGGGTATCCTACGAGCAGTACTTC
CASGSGRVSYEQYF
>15|-|TRBV19|TRBD2|TRBJ2-1
TGTGCCAGTAGTATTACGGCGGGAGCCTACAATGAGCAGTTCTTC
CASSITAGAYNEQFF
>16|few|TRBV7-2|-|TRBJ2-1
TGTGCCAGCAGCTTAAGAACAGGTTTAGGCTACAATGAGCAGTTCTTC
CASSLRTGLGYNEQFF
>14|-|TRBV2|-|TRBJ1-1
TGTGCCAGCAGACAGGGACGGACGAACACTGAAGCTTTCTTT
CASRQGRTNTEAFF
>12|-|TRBV7-9|-|TRBJ1-4
TGTGCCAGCAACTCGAGACCGGACTTGATGTTTTTT
CASNSRPDLMFF
>16|-|TRBV3-1/TRBV3-2|-|TRBJ2-1
TGTGCCAGCAGCCCAGCGGAGGGGGGGAGATACAATGAGCAGTTCTTC
CASSPAEGGRYNEQFF
>14|-|TRBV18|-|TRBJ1-1
TGTGCCAGCTCACCAGGCGCGGGGAACACTGAAGCTTTCTTT
CASSPGAGNTEAFF
>14|few|TRBV7-8|TRBD2|TRBJ2-7
TGTGCCAGCAGCACAAGCGGGACCGCCTACGAGCAGTACTTC
CASSTSGTAYEQYF
>15|-|TRBV5-1|TRBD1|TRBJ1-5
TGCGCCAGCAGCTTGGCCCCGGGACAGGAACAGCCCCAGCATTTT
CASSLAPGQEQPQHF
>13|-|TRBV12-3/TRBV12-4|-|TRBJ2-7
TGTGCCAGCAGTTTGGACAGCTCCTACGAGCAGTACTTC
CASSLDSSYEQYF
>14|-|TRBV18|TRBD1|TRBJ1-6
TGTGCCAGCTCACTGGACAGGCTTTGGTCACCCCTCCACTTT
CASSLDRLWSPLHF
>13|-|TRBV30|-|TRBJ1-5
TGTGCCTGGAGTGTCAATAGCAATCAGCCCCAGCATTTT
CAWSVNSNQPQHF
>15|-|TRBV7-8|TRBD1|TRBJ2-2
TGTGCCAGCAGCTTAGGACAGGGGAAGGCCGGGGAGCTGTTTTTT
CASSLGQGKAGELFF
>14|-|TRBV5-4|-|TRBJ1-2
TGTGCCAGCAGCTTGCCGTCCCCTAACTATGGCTACACCTTC
CASSLPSPNYGYTF
>14|-|TRBV5-5|TRBD1|TRBJ1-5
TGTGCCAGCAGCCTGACAGGGCACAATCAGCCCCAGCATTTT
CASSLTGHNQPQHF
>15|-|TRBV6-6|TRBD1|TRBJ1-1
TGTGCCAGCTCCGGACGGGACAGAGCGAACACTGAAGCTTTCTTT
CASSGRDRANTEAFF
>14|-|TRBV6-5|TRBD1|TRBJ1-6
TGTGCCAGCATAGACAGGGGGCACAATTCACCCCTCCACTTT
CASIDRGHNSPLHF
>14|-|TRBV3-1/TRBV3-2|-|TRBJ1-4
TGTGCCAGCAGCAAAGAAGCTTTTGGTGAAAAACTGTTTTTT
CASSKEAFGEKLFF
>14|-|TRBV2|-|TRBJ1-2
TGTGCCAGCAGCTCGACAGGAATTAACTATGGCTACACCTTC
CASSSTGINYGYTF
>13|-|TRBV12-1|-|TRBJ1-2
TGTGCCAGCAGCTTTACCAGGAACTATGGCTACACCTTC
CASSFTRNYGYTF
>12|-|TRBV5-1|-|TRBJ1-6
TGCGCCAGCAGCTCACAGAATTCACCCCTCCACTTT
CASSSQNSPLHF
>16|-|TRBV3-1/TRBV3-2|-|TRBJ2-2
TGTGCCAGCAGCCAAGAGGCAGGGGCGGTGACTGCGGAGCTGTTTTTT
CASSQEAGAVTAELFF
>15|-|TRBV5-8|-|TRBJ1-1
TGTGCCAGCAGCGTGGCGGGGGGAGGGAACACTGAAGCTTTCTTT
CASSVAGGGNTEAFF
>10|-|TRBV11-2|-|TRBJ1-1
TGTGCCAGCAGCTTAGTAAAAGCTTTCTTT
CASSLVKAFF
>15|-|TRBV28|TRBD1|TRBJ1-1
TGTGCCAGCAGTAGGGTCCCAGGGGGCAACACTGAAGCTTTCTTT
CASSRVPGGNTEAFF
>13|-|TRBV3-1/TRBV3-2|-|TRBJ2-1
TGTGCCAGCAGCCACTTATCTGTGAATGAGCAGTTCTTC
CASSHLSVNEQFF
>13|-|TRBV5-4|TRBD1|TRBJ1-2
TGTGCCAGCAGCTTTGGACAGGGAAATCTTTACACCTTC
CASSFGQGNLYTF
>19|-|TRBV5-6|TRBD2|TRBJ2-2
TGTGCCAGCAGCCTGCGACCCCTACTAGCGGGGGGAAACACCGGGGAGCTGTTTTTT
CASSLRPLLAGGNTGELFF